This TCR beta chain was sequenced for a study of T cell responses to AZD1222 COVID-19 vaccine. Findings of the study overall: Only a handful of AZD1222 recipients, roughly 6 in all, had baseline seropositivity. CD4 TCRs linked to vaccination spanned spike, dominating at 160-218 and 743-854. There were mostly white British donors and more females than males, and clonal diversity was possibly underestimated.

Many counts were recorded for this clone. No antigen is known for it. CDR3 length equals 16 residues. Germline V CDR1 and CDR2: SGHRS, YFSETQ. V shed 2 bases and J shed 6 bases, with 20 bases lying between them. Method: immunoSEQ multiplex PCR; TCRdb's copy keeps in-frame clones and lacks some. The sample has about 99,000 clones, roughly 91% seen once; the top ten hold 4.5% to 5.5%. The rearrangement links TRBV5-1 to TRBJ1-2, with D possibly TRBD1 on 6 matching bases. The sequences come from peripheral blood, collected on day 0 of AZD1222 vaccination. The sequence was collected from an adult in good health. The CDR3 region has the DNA TGCGCCAGCAGCTTTGGGGGGGCCACGCGGGCCCATGGCTACACCTTC. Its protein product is CASSFGGATRAHGYTF.